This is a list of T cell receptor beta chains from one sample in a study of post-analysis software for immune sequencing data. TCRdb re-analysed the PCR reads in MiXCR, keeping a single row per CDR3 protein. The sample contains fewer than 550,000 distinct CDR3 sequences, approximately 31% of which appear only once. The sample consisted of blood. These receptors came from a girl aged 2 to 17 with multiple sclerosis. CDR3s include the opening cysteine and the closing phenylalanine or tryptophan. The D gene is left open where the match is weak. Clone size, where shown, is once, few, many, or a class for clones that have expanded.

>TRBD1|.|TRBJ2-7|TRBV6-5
CASSPGTGDSYEQYF
TGTGCCAGCAGTCCCGGGACAGGGGATTCCTACGAGCAGTACTTC
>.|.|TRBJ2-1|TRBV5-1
CASSLESRNEQFF
TGCGCCAGCAGCCTCGAGTCGCGGAATGAGCAGTTCTTC
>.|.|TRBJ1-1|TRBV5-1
CASSLDRIGTEAFF
TGCGCCAGCAGCTTGGACAGGATCGGCACTGAAGCTTTCTTT
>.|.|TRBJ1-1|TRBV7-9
CAKKRARQGITEAFF
TGTGCCAAGAAGAGAGCGCGGCAGGGGATCACTGAAGCTTTCTTT
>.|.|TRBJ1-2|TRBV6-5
CASSYSGTGYTF
TGTGCCAGCAGTTACTCGGGCACTGGCTACACCTTC
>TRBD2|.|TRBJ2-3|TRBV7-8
CASSGMWGGGFSTDTQYF
TGTGCCAGCAGCGGCATGTGGGGCGGGGGATTTAGCACAGATACGCAGTATTTT
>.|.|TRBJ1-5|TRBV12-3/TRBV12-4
CASSLRGSSGQPQHF
TGTGCCAGCAGTTTAAGGGGGAGCTCGGGTCAGCCCCAGCATTTT
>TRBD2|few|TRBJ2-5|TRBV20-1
CSANLAVQETQYF
TGCAGTGCCAACCTAGCGGTGCAAGAGACCCAGTACTTC
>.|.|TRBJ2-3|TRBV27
CASSPYRDLTDTQYF
TGTGCCAGCAGTCCCTACAGGGATCTCACAGATACGCAGTATTTT
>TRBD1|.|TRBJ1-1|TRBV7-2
CASSRDSGNTEAFF
TGTGCCAGCAGCCGGGACAGCGGGAACACTGAAGCTTTCTTT
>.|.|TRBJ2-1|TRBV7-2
CASSFDSGYNEQFF
TGTGCCAGCAGCTTCGATAGTGGTTACAATGAGCAGTTCTTC
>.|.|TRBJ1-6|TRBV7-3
CASSDPGNSPLHF
TGTGCCAGCAGCGACCCAGGGAATTCACCCCTCCACTTT
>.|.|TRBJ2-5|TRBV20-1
CSADWTTFGTQYF
TGCAGTGCGGACTGGACCACCTTCGGGACCCAGTACTTC
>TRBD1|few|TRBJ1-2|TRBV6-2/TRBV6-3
CASTAGQGFYTF
TGTGCCAGCACCGCGGGACAGGGGTTCTACACCTTC
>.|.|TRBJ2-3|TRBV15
CATSRVGGAVSDTQYF
TGTGCCACCAGCAGAGTAGGGGGGGCCGTATCAGATACGCAGTATTTT
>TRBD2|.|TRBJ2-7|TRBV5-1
CASSLASGASYEQYF
TGCGCCAGCAGCTTGGCCAGCGGGGCCTCCTACGAGCAGTACTTC
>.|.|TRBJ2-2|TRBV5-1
CASSFFAQGDTGELFF
TGCGCCAGCAGCTTTTTCGCGCAGGGTGACACCGGGGAGCTGTTTTTT
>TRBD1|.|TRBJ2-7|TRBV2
CASRETGQVYEQYF
TGTGCCAGCAGGGAAACGGGACAGGTCTACGAGCAGTACTTC
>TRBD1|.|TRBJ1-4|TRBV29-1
CSVQGARGEKLFF
TGCAGCGTACAGGGGGCGCGGGGTGAAAAACTGTTTTTT
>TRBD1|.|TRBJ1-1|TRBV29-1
CSAGTGATEAFF
TGCAGCGCCGGGACAGGGGCCACTGAAGCTTTCTTT
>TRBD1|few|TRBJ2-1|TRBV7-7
CASSLGQGLHNEQFF
TGTGCTAGCAGCTTAGGACAGGGGTTACACAATGAGCAGTTCTTC
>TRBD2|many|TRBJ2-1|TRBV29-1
CSVERRGGGSYNEQFF
TGCAGCGTTGAACGGCGCGGGGGGGGCTCCTACAATGAGCAGTTCTTC
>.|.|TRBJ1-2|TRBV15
CATSRDWADYTF
TGTGCCACCAGCAGAGATTGGGCTGACTACACCTTC
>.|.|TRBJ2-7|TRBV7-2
CASSLQSSFGGAVFYEQYF
TGTGCCAGCAGCTTACAGAGTTCGTTCGGCGGGGCGGTTTTCTACGAGCAGTACTTC
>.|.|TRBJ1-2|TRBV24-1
CATSDPTGNYGYTF
TGTGCCACCAGTGATCCGACGGGGAACTATGGCTACACCTTC
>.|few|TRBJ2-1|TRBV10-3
CAISDSGAVDNEQFF
TGTGCCATCAGTGATTCGGGGGCAGTAGACAATGAGCAGTTCTTC
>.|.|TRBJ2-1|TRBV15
CATSRARTRDDEQFF
TGTGCCACCAGCAGAGCCCGGACCCGCGACGATGAGCAGTTCTTC
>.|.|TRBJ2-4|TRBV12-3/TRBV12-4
CASSNYSIRVDKNIQYF
TGTGCCAGCAGTAACTACTCCATACGGGTGGACAAAAACATTCAGTACTTC
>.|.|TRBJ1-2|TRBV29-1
CSASGRGSYGYTF
TGCAGCGCATCGGGTCGCGGGAGCTATGGCTACACCTTC
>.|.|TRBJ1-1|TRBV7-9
CASSSPTARGAFF
TGTGCCAGCAGCTCGCCCACGGCCAGGGGAGCTTTCTTT
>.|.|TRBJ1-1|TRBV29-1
CSVDRGMNTEAFF
TGCAGCGTTGACAGGGGCATGAACACTGAAGCTTTCTTT
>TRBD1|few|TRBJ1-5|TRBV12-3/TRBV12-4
CASSTGAQPQHF
TGTGCCAGCAGTACAGGGGCCCAGCCCCAGCATTTT
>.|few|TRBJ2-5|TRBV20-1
CSGRGQETQYF
TGCAGTGGGCGGGGCCAAGAGACCCAGTACTTC
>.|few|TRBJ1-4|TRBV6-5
CASSYAAREKLFF
TGTGCCAGCAGTTACGCTGCAAGGGAAAAACTGTTTTTT
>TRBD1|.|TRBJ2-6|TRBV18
CASSPRLLQGDRSGANVLTF
TGTGCCAGCTCACCAAGACTATTACAGGGGGATCGGTCTGGGGCCAACGTCCTGACTTTC
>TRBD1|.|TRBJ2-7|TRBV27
CASSSEDRVGDEQYF
TGTGCCAGCAGTTCAGAGGACAGGGTGGGTGATGAGCAGTACTTC
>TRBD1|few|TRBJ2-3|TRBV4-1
CASSRWTGAFTDTQYF
TGTGCCAGCAGCCGTTGGACAGGGGCTTTTACAGATACGCAGTATTTT
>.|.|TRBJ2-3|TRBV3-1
CASSQDPGASGDTQYF
TGTGCCAGCAGCCAAGATCCAGGGGCTTCTGGAGATACGCAGTATTTT
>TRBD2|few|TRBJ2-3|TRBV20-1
CSSSGGETDTQYF
TGCAGTTCCAGTGGGGGGGAGACAGATACGCAGTATTTT
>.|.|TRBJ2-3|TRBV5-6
CASSLKATTYTDTQYF
TGTGCCAGCAGCTTGAAGGCTACAACTTACACAGATACGCAGTATTTT
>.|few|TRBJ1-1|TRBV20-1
CSARAGGNTEAFF
TGCAGTGCTAGAGCCGGGGGGAACACTGAAGCTTTCTTT
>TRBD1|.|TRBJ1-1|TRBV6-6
CASSYARDRGYDTEAFF
TGTGCCAGCAGTTACGCCCGGGACAGGGGGTACGACACTGAAGCTTTCTTT
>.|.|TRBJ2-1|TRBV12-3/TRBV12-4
CASSNRLSYNEQFF
TGTGCCAGCAGTAACAGACTCTCCTATAATGAGCAGTTCTTC